Sequencing of this T cell receptor (beta chain) was carried out in a study of T cells expressing NK-cell markers. As for the study in general: The authors derived TCR beta repertoires from sorted CD3+CD56+NKG2C+, CD3+CD56+NKG2C- and CD3+CD56-NKG2C+ T cells. There were seven HCMV-seropositive donors and one seronegative donor among the eight sequenced. Study findings and constraints: The dominant NKG2C+ clonotypes represented 1.0-7.0% of CD8+ T cells in six donors. One observes that, in a few donors, these clonotypes were also the leading ones within the CD3+CD56-NKG2C+ fraction.

From its re-call of the 5' RACE reads, TCRdb lists each CDR3 protein once, without DNA. This sample carries approximately 420,000 distinct CDR3 sequences, with around 10% going to the ten biggest clones. The CDR3 length is 15 residues. In the case of this clonotype: Its antigen is not identified.

The TCR sequence derives from a woman in her forties or fifties in good health. Sequencing was done on a sample of blood T cells: a sorted CD56 or NKG2C T cell subset, CD4+ or CD8+ T cells, or bulk PBMC T cells (not recorded which). The rearrangement joins TRBV12-3 or TRBV12-4 to TRBJ1-6; TCRdb calls TRBD1, which cannot be checked without DNA. The CDR3 loop reads CASSPQGFGNSPLHF.